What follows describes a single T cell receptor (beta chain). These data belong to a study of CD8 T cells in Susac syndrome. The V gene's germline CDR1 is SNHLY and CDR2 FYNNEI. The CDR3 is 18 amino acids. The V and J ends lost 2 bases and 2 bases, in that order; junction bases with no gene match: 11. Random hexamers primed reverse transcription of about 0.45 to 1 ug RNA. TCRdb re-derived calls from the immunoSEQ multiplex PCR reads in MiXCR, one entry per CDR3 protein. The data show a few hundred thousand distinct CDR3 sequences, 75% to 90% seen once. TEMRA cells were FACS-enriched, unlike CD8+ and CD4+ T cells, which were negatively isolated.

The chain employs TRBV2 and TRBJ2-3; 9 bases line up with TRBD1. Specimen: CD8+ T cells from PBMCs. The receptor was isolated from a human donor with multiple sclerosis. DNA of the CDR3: TGTGCCAGCAGTGAATCTGACCGGGACAGGGTCCCCACAGATACGCAGTATTTT. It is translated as CASSESDRDRVPTDTQYF.